This T cell receptor (beta chain) was captured by sequencing in a study of T cells in Graves' hyperthyroidism and ophthalmopathy. Cells are PBMCs isolated from 10 ml of fresh blood. This clonotype was detected ten times or more. It was RNA transcripts that yielded the amplified TCR beta CDR3 regions. HTBI primers were employed in a first-round RT-PCR of the TCR CDR3. TCRdb re-analysed the multiplex PCR reads in MiXCR, keeping a single row per CDR3 protein. The data contain more than 350,000 distinct CDR3 sequences, roughly 15% of them seen just once; the ten biggest clones take up about 20%. In germline, CDR1 is DFQATT, CDR2 SNEGSKA (reference sequence). V was clipped by 5 bases and J by 7 bases; unmatched bases: 5. This CDR3 spans 12 amino acids.

The chain has TRBV20-1 and TRBJ2-3; 8 positions match TRBD2. Sequencing was carried out using blood. The source is a woman aged 25 to 39 with Graves' ophthalmopathy. CDR3 bases: TGCAGTGCTCGGGGGGGCATAAATACGCAGTATTTT. Protein: CSARGGINTQYF.